The entry below describes one T cell receptor (beta chain). Produced via immunoSEQ multiplex PCR; TCRdb's table is partial and in-frame only. This sample has approximately 450,000 clones, with 70% to 90% found just once. The study assigned cohorts using participant-reported clinical history. The data belong to a study of blood T cell repertoires in COVID-19. The CDR3 runs to 16 residues. Germline V gene sequence: CDR1 LNHDA, CDR2 SQIVND (reference sequence). The J segment lost 2 bases and the V segment lost 3 bases, leaving 7 bases of the junction unmatched. The rearrangement links TRBV19 to TRBJ2-3; 8 nucleotides match TRBD1. The specimen sequenced was PBMCs or T cells enriched from blood (not recorded which). The source of this sequence is a woman between 18 and 29 years old with acute COVID-19. The CDR3 sequence: CASSMGQAKPTDTQYF. The CDR3, as DNA: TGTGCCAGTAGTATGGGACAGGCAAAGCCCACAGATACGCAGTATTTT. Based on the CDR3 plus reference TRBV19 and TRBJ2-3, the full variable domain is DGGITQSPKYLFRKEGQNVTLSCEQNLNHDAMYWYRQDPGQGLRLIYYSQIVNDFQKGDIAEGYSVSREKKESFPLTVTSAQKNPTAFYLCASSMGQAKPTDTQYFGPGTRLTVL.